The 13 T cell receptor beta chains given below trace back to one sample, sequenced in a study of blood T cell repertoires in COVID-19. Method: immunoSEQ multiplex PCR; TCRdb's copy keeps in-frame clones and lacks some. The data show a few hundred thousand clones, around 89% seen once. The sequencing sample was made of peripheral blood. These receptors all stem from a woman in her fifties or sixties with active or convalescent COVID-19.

CDR3 protein: CAISPGQGMHDEQFF. The CDR3 DNA reads TGTGCCATCAGTCCCGGACAGGGGATGCACGATGAGCAGTTCTTC. The chain is built from TRBV10-3 and TRBJ2-1; 9 bases are a match to TRBD1. V lost 5 bases and J lost 8; bases outside the gene matches: 10. Germline CDR1 ENHRY, CDR2 SYGVKD. The CDR3 is 15 residues long.

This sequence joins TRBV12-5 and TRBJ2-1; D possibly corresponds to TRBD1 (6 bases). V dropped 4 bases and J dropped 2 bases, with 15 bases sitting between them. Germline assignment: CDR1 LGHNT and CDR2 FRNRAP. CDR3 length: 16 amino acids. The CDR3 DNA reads TGTGCTAGTGGTTCCCCAACAGGGTTCGCCTACAATGAGCAGTTCTTC. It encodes CASGSPTGFAYNEQFF.

The CDR3 nucleotides read TGCAGCGTTGGGGTAGCGGGAGGCCGTGGAGATACGCAGTATTTT. Translating it yields CSVGVAGGRGDTQYF. The chain employs TRBV29-1 and TRBJ2-3; 10 bases match TRBD2. V dropped 4 bases and J dropped 5; count of bases not matched to a gene: 9. Germline CDR1 reads SQVTM; CDR2 reads ANQGSEA. The CDR3 covers 15 residues.

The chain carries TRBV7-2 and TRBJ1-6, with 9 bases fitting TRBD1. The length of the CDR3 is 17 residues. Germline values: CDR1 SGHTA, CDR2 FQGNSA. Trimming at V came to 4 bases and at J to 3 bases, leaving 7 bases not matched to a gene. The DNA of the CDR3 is TGTGCCAGCAGCTCGCGGACAGGGGTGGTCTATAATTCACCCCTCCACTTT. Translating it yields CASSSRTGVVYNSPLHF.

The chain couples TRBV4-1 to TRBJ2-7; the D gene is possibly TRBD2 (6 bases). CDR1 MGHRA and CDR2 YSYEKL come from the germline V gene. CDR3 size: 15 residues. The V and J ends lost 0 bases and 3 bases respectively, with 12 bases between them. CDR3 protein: CASSQDRAGGYEQYF. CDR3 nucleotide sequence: TGCGCCAGCAGCCAAGACAGGGCCGGGGGCTACGAGCAGTACTTC.

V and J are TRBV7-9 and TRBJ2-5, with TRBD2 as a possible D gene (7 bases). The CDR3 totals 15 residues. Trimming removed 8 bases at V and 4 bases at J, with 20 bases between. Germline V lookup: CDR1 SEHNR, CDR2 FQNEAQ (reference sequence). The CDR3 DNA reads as TGTGCCAGCGGGTCCCTGGGGGGGGCCTCAGAGACCCAGTACTTC. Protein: CASGSLGGASETQYF.

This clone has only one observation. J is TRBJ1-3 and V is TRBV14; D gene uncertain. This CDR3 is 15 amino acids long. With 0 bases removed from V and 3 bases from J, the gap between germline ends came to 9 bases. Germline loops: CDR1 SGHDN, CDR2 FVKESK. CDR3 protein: CASSQERTFGNTIYF. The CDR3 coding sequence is TGTGCCAGCAGCCAAGAGCGGACTTTTGGAAACACCATATATTTT.

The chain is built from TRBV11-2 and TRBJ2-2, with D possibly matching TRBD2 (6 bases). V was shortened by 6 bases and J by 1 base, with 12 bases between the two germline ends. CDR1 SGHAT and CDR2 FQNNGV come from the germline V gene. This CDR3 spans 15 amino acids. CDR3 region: CASRPGLGNTGELFF. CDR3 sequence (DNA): TGTGCCAGCAGACCGGGACTTGGGAACACCGGGGAGCTGTTTTTT. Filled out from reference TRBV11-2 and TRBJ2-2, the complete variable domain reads EAGVAQSPRYKIIEKRQSVAFWCNPISGHATLYWYQQILGQGPKLLIQFQNNGVVDDSQLPKDRFSAERLKGVDSTLKIQPAKLEDSAVYLCASRPGLGNTGELFFGEGSRLTVL.

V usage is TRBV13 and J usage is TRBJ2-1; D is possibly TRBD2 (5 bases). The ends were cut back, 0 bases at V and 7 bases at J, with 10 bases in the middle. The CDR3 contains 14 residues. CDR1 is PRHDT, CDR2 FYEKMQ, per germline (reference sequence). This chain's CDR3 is CASSLGEGWNEQFF. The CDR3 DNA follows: TGTGCCAGCAGCTTAGGTGAGGGATGGAATGAGCAGTTCTTC.

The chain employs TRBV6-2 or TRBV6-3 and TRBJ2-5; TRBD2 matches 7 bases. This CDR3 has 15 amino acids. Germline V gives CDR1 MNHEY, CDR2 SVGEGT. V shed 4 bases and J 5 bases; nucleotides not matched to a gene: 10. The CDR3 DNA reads TGTGCCAGCAGTTTCCCGGAGGCGGGAGATGAGACCCAGTACTTC. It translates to CASSFPEAGDETQYF.

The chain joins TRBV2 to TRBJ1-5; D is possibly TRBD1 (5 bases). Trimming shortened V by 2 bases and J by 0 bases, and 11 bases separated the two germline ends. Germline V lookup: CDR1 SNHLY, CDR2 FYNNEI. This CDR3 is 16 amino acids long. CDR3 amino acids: CASSEQGTHSNQPQHF. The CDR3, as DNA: TGTGCCAGCAGTGAACAGGGAACCCATAGCAATCAGCCCCAGCATTTT.

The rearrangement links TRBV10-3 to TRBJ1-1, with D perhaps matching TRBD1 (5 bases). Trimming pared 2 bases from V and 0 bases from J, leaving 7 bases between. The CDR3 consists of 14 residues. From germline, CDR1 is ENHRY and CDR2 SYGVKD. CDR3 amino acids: CAISEGHMNTEAFF. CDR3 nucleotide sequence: TGTGCCATCAGTGAGGGACACATGAACACTGAAGCTTTCTTT.

This CDR3 is CASSSERVPNEQYF. The CDR3 bases are TGTGCCAGCAGTAGTGAGCGGGTTCCTAACGAGCAGTACTTC. This chain connects TRBV13 to TRBJ2-7; TRBD2 is a possible D gene (6 bases). This CDR3 spans 14 amino acids. V lost 6 bases and J 5 bases, leaving 17 bases between the germline ends. CDR1 PRHDT and CDR2 FYEKMQ come from the germline V gene (reference sequence).